These 29 T cell receptor beta chains came from one sample sequenced in a study of patients and donors after allogeneic stem cell transplantation. TCRdb itself ran the RT-PCR reads through MiXCR, one entry per CDR3 protein. This sample yields fewer than 250,000 distinct CDR3 sequences, of which 13% to 15% are seen a single time; more than 9% belongs to the top ten. Sequencing was performed on blood, either unsorted or a sorted T cell fraction (not recorded which). Receptors were obtained from a human donor who was either an allogeneic HSCT recipient or a stem cell or donor lymphocyte infusion donor (not recorded which). It is not recorded whose cells these are; they may come from a transplant donor.

This clonotype was found a few times. The V call is TRBV4-3, the J call TRBJ2-1; possibly TRBD2 for D (5 bases). CDR1 and CDR2 (germline): LGHNA, YSLEER. V was cut by 0 bases and J by 6 bases, with 9 bases left in between. The CDR3 contains 14 residues. CDR3 nucleotide sequence: TGCGCCAGCAGCCAAGAGGAGGTCTCCAATGAGCAGTTCTTC. Its protein is CASSQEEVSNEQFF.

This clonotype was seen many times. The chain is built from TRBV5-1 and TRBJ2-5; 9 nucleotides agree with TRBD1. The CDR3 totals 14 residues. Germline CDR1 reads SGHRS; CDR2 reads YFSETQ. With 9 bases clipped from V and 4 bases from J, the junction kept 10 bases outside the gene matches. In DNA form, the CDR3 reads TGCGCCAATTCGGACAGGGGACGTTTAGAGACCCAGTACTTC. It translates to CANSDRGRLETQYF.

This clonotype was recorded a few times. CDR3 DNA sequence: TGTGCCAGCAGTTTTAGTGGGGGGACAGAGCAGTTCTTC. Protein: CASSFSGGTEQFF. The chain couples TRBV13 to TRBJ2-1; D is possibly TRBD1 or TRBD2 (6 bases each). Per germline, CDR1 PRHDT and CDR2 FYEKMQ (reference sequence). V lost 6 bases to trimming and J lost 10 bases, with 16 bases between them. The length of the CDR3 is 13 residues.

The chain joins TRBV30 to TRBJ1-1, with 9 bases identical to TRBD1. Germline CDR1 GTSNPN, CDR2 SVGIG (reference sequence). The CDR3 is made up of 14 amino acids. The ends lost 5 bases at V and 1 base at J; junction bases unmatched: 5. The CDR3 DNA reads TGTGCCTGGGAAGGGACAGGGAAGAACACTGAAGCTTTCTTT. It is translated as CAWEGTGKNTEAFF.

The V and J genes are TRBV10-3 and TRBJ1-6; TRBD1 aligns across 7 bases. The CDR3 length is 15 residues. Looked up from germline, CDR1 is ENHRY and CDR2 is SYGVKD. Trimming cost V 8 bases and J 11 bases; bases outside gene matches: 15. CDR3 nucleotide sequence: TGTGCCATCTCAAGGGACAGCCCTCGTGGGGCACCCCTCCACTTT. It is translated as CAISRDSPRGAPLHF.

This clonotype showed up many times. The chain has TRBV27 and TRBJ1-1; TRBD1 is a possible D gene (6 bases). Germline V CDR1 and CDR2: MNHEY, SMNVEV (reference sequence). The V gene lost 3 bases and the J gene lost 4 bases, with 9 bases spanning the gap. This CDR3 contains 13 residues. This chain's CDR3 is CASSFLQGTEAFF. Written as DNA, the CDR3 is TGTGCCAGCAGTTTCTTACAGGGCACTGAAGCTTTCTTT.

The V call is TRBV5-1, the J call TRBJ1-3, with a tentative D call TRBD1 (6 bases). V gave up 1 base and J gave up 0 bases, with 11 bases separating them. CDR1 SGHRS and CDR2 YFSETQ come from the germline V gene. The CDR3 is 16 amino acids. DNA for the CDR3: TGCGCCAGCAGCTTGACCACGGGGGCCTCTGGAAACACCATATATTTT. Translating it yields CASSLTTGASGNTIYF.

The chain has TRBV9 and TRBJ2-1; D possibly corresponds to TRBD2 (7 bases). Germline assignment: CDR1 SGDLS and CDR2 YYNGEE. The CDR3 has 15 residues. Trimming cost V 7 bases and J 7 bases, with 21 bases left between them. CDR3 in DNA: TGTGCCAGCGCTTCGGCGGGGGCTAGTTCGAATGAGCAGTTCTTC. This sequence encodes CASASAGASSNEQFF. The whole variable domain, remainder taken from reference TRBV9 and TRBJ2-1, is DSGVTQTPKHLITATGQRVTLRCSPRSGDLSVYWYQQSLDQGLQFLIQYYNGEERAKGNILERFSAQQFPDLHSELNLSSLELGDSALYFCASASAGASSNEQFFGPGTRLTVL.

The table lists this clonotype with a few counts. The chain joins TRBV3-1 to TRBJ2-2, with TRBD2 matching over 10 bases. This CDR3 is built from 16 residues. Germline V gene sequence: CDR1 LGHDT, CDR2 YNNKEL (reference sequence). Trimming at V came to 7 bases and at J to 1 base, leaving 6 bases not matched to a gene. DNA for the CDR3: TGTGCCAGCACGGAATGGACTAGCGGGAACACCGGGGAGCTGTTTTTT. This translates into CASTEWTSGNTGELFF.

The chain recombines TRBV6-5 with TRBJ1-5, with TRBD1 as a possible D gene (6 bases). The V gene lost 3 bases and the J gene lost 3 bases, with 24 bases spanning the gap. CDR1 and CDR2 from the germline V gene are MNHEY and SVGAGI. This CDR3 has 19 amino acids. The CDR3 region has the DNA TGTGCCAGCAGTTATTTCCTCCCCGGGACATCCGGTCACAATCAGCCCCAGCATTTT. Amino acid sequence: CASSYFLPGTSGHNQPQHF.

At least ten counts were recorded for this clonotype. This CDR3 reads CASSQTYLAGGDSYNEQFF. CDR3 sequence (DNA): TGTGCCAGCAGCCAAACGTACCTAGCGGGAGGTGACTCCTACAATGAGCAGTTCTTC. The rearrangement joins TRBV14 to TRBJ2-1; the match to TRBD2 covers 11 bases. CDR3 length: 19 amino acids. The V segment lost 2 bases and the J segment 0 bases; nucleotides outside the gene matches: 9. CDR1 is SGHDN and CDR2 is FVKESK in the germline V gene.

As DNA, the CDR3 is TGTGCCACCAGTGATTTGGTAGAGGGACTCCAAGAGACCCAGTACTTC. As protein: CATSDLVEGLQETQYF. The gene calls are TRBV24-1 and TRBJ2-5; D is possibly TRBD2 (6 bases). The V gene lost 0 bases and the J gene lost 1 base, with 11 bases spanning the gap. The CDR3 length is 16 residues. The germline gives CDR1 KGHDR, CDR2 SFDVKD.

In its sample, this clonotype was seen a few times. The chain has TRBV19 and TRBJ1-5; D is unclear. Deletions cut 6 bases from V and 0 bases from J, with 12 bases between. Germline CDR1 is LNHDA and CDR2 is SQIVND (reference sequence). The CDR3 extends over 15 amino acids. The CDR3 DNA sequence: TGTGCCAGTAGGGCCAGAAGGGCTAGCAATCAGCCCCAGCATTTT. Translating it yields CASRARRASNQPQHF.

J is TRBJ1-1 and V is TRBV11-3, with D hard to call. The CDR3 totals 14 residues. From germline, CDR1 is SGHNT and CDR2 YENEEA. The V and J ends lost 5 bases and 1 base respectively, with 11 bases between them. The DNA for the CDR3 is TGTGCCAGCAGCCGCAAACCGGGGAACACTGAAGCTTTCTTT. Translation gives CASSRKPGNTEAFF.

This clonotype was picked up a small number of times. This chain connects TRBV27 to TRBJ2-7, with 8 bases that match TRBD2. Germline V gives CDR1 MNHEY, CDR2 SMNVEV (reference sequence). The length of the CDR3 is 15 residues. V lost 2 bases to trimming and J lost 2 bases; unmatched junction nucleotides: 5. Written as DNA, the CDR3 is TGTGCCAGCAGTTTAAGTAGCGGGAAGACCTACGAGCAGTACTTC. Its protein product is CASSLSSGKTYEQYF.

The CDR3 loop is CASSPMARQTQYF. The CDR3 nucleotides are TGTGCCAGCAGCCCAATGGCGAGGCAAACCCAGTACTTC. The chain combines TRBV3-1 with TRBJ2-5; no firm D call. The CDR3 contains 13 residues. Germline V gives CDR1 LGHDT, CDR2 YNNKEL (reference sequence). V shed 4 bases and J shed 8 bases, with 14 bases lying between them.

The gene calls are TRBV5-4 and TRBJ1-1; D gene unclear. Germline CDR1 reads SGHNT; CDR2 reads YYREEE (reference sequence). The CDR3 sequence is 17 residues long. The V and J ends lost 4 bases and 0 bases respectively, with 19 bases between them. The CDR3 spells CASSRRKGSGMNTEAFF. CDR3 sequence (DNA): TGTGCCAGCAGCCGGCGAAAAGGGTCTGGGATGAACACTGAAGCTTTCTTT.

This clonotype was seen ten or more times. This sequence joins TRBV7-2 and TRBJ1-2, with 8 bases identical to TRBD1. Germline CDR1 SGHTA, CDR2 FQGNSA. J lost 4 bases, V lost 1 base, and 2 bases had no gene match. The CDR3 sequence is 14 residues long. This CDR3 reads CASSLGTGSYGYTF. Written as DNA, the CDR3 is TGTGCCAGCAGCTTAGGGACAGGGTCCTATGGCTACACCTTC. Full variable domain (remainder filled in from reference TRBV7-2 and TRBJ1-2): GAGVSQSPSNKVTEKGKDVELRCDPISGHTALYWYRQSLGQGLEFLIYFQGNSAPDKSGLPSDRFSAERTGGSVSTLTIQRTQQEDSAVYLCASSLGTGSYGYTFGSGTRLTVV.

Many counts were recorded for this clonotype. The genes are TRBV5-1 and TRBJ2-1, with TRBD2 matching 12 bases. With 0 bases clipped from V and 0 bases from J, the junction kept 1 base outside the gene matches. Germline CDR1 SGHRS, CDR2 YFSETQ. The CDR3 spans 17 residues. CDR3 amino acids: CASSLGTSGISYNEQFF. The CDR3 DNA sequence: TGCGCCAGCAGCTTGGGGACTAGCGGGATCTCCTACAATGAGCAGTTCTTC.

This chain joins TRBV5-1 and TRBJ2-1, with TRBD2 identical over 11 bases. The CDR3 contains 14 residues. The ends lost 1 base at V and 8 bases at J; junction bases unmatched: 2. CDR1 SGHRS and CDR2 YFSETQ come from the germline V gene. The CDR3 region has the DNA TGCGCCAGCAGCTTGACTAGCGGGAGTTATGAGCAGTTCTTC. Translating gives CASSLTSGSYEQFF.

The genes are TRBV7-2 and TRBJ2-1; D is possibly TRBD1 or TRBD2 (5 bases each). CDR1 is SGHTA and CDR2 is FQGNSA in the germline V gene. Trimming left V 8 bases short and J 8 bases short, with 28 bases between. The CDR3 spans 17 residues. CDR3 DNA sequence: TGTGCCAGCTGGGGAACGAACCGGGACGGCCCTTCGGATGAGCAGTTCTTC. Protein sequence: CASWGTNRDGPSDEQFF.

In its sample, this clonotype was seen many times. The gene calls are TRBV6-1 and TRBJ1-3; tentative D call: TRBD1 (5 bases). Germline lookup yields CDR1 MNHNS and CDR2 SASEGT. This CDR3 has 14 residues. The ends were cut back, 7 bases at V and 1 base at J, with 11 bases in the middle. The CDR3 nucleotides are TGTGCCAGCACACTAAAGGGGTCTGGAAACACCATATATTTT. Translated, it gives CASTLKGSGNTIYF.

This clonotype was observed at least ten times. The V gene is TRBV3-1, the J gene TRBJ2-7; possibly TRBD2 for D (6 bases). Germline-derived CDR1 and CDR2 are LGHDT and YNNKEL (reference sequence). The CDR3 extends over 15 amino acids. Trimming removed 4 bases at V and 3 bases at J, with 16 bases between. CDR3 nucleotide sequence: TGTGCCAGCAGCCCCCGGGGGACCAGCCGCTACGAGCAGTACTTC. Translated: CASSPRGTSRYEQYF.

The chain links TRBV30 to TRBJ2-1; a possible D gene is TRBD1 (6 bases). Trimming shortened V by 2 bases and J by 8 bases, and 13 bases separated the two germline ends. Per the germline V gene, CDR1 is GTSNPN and CDR2 is SVGIG (reference sequence). The CDR3 length is 13 residues. The CDR3 loop reads CAWSWQGNYEQFF. The CDR3 DNA sequence: TGTGCCTGGAGTTGGCAGGGGAACTATGAGCAGTTCTTC.

The chain is built from TRBV18 and TRBJ1-5; TRBD1 is a possible D gene (5 bases). V was pared by 0 bases and J by 4 bases, with 10 bases between. The CDR3 length is 15 residues. CDR1 is KGHSH and CDR2 is LQKENI in the germline V gene. The CDR3 region has the DNA TGTGCCAGCTCACCACCGACTGGGGCGAATCAGCCCCAGCATTTT. Translation: CASSPPTGANQPQHF.

This sequence joins TRBV20-1 and TRBJ1-5, with D hard to call. The length of the CDR3 is 13 residues. Germline V gene data show CDR1 as DFQATT and CDR2 as SNEGSKA (reference sequence). V lost 3 bases and J 5 bases, leaving 11 bases between the germline ends. The CDR3 DNA is TGCAGTGCTAGGTTGAATCTGGATCAGCCCCAGCATTTT. This codes for CSARLNLDQPQHF.

This clonotype came up many times. The V and J genes are TRBV5-1 and TRBJ2-3, with D perhaps given as TRBD1 or TRBD2 (5 bases each). The V end lost 3 bases, the J end lost 6 bases, and 11 bases lay between the germline ends. CDR3 size: 13 residues. Germline assignment: CDR1 SGHRS and CDR2 YFSETQ. CDR3 amino acids: CASSSAGSDTQYF. The CDR3 coding sequence is TGCGCCAGCAGCTCCGCAGGGAGTGATACGCAGTATTTT. Variable domain in full (rest from reference TRBV5-1 and TRBJ2-3): KAGVTQTPRYLIKTRGQQVTLSCSPISGHRSVSWYQQTPGQGLQFLFEYFSETQRNKGNFPGRFSGRQFSNSRSEMNVSTLELGDSALYLCASSSAGSDTQYFGPGTRLTVL.

The rearrangement links TRBV19 to TRBJ1-5; TRBD1 might be the D (6 bases). The V gene's germline CDR1 is LNHDA and CDR2 SQIVND (reference sequence). The CDR3 runs to 14 residues. V dropped 6 bases and J dropped 5 bases, with 14 bases sitting between them. CDR3 protein: CASRELQGYQPQHF. DNA of the CDR3: TGTGCCAGTAGGGAACTACAGGGATATCAGCCCCAGCATTTT. Full variable domain (outside the CDR3, taken from reference TRBV19 and TRBJ1-5): DGGITQSPKYLFRKEGQNVTLSCEQNLNHDAMYWYRQDPGQGLRLIYYSQIVNDFQKGDIAEGYSVSREKKESFPLTVTSAQKNPTAFYLCASRELQGYQPQHFGDGTRLSIL.

This clonotype showed up just a few times. The rearrangement joins TRBV4-1 to TRBJ2-1, with TRBD2 matching over 9 bases. After removal of 0 bases from V and 6 bases from J, the junction contained 12 bases not matched to a gene. Looked up from germline, CDR1 is MGHRA and CDR2 is YSYEKL. CDR3 length: 18 amino acids. CDR3 DNA sequence: TGCGCCAGCAGCCAAGACAGCGCTAATGGCGGGAGGGGCAATGAGCAGTTCTTC. It specifies CASSQDSANGGRGNEQFF.